This T cell receptor (beta chain) comes out of a study of neurological immune-mediated disorders. The CDR3 length is 15 residues. Germline-derived CDR1 and CDR2 are MNHEY and SVGEGT. Synthesis of cDNA used 5'RACE (with 10-nucleotide random UMIs). TCRdb independently ran MiXCR on the 5' RACE reads; one entry per CDR3 protein. This sample has 32,000 or so distinct CDR3 sequences, with 9.5% to 13% found just once. Stored at -80 C, 2 million PBMCs were the source of the unsorted libraries. A word on this clonotype: The junction shows a germline mismatch at one end, possibly a read error.

This sequence joins TRBV6-2 or TRBV6-3 and TRBJ2-7; D might be TRBD2 (5 bases). The source of this sequence is a woman aged 55-69 years in good health. The material sequenced was PBMCs. The CDR3 reads CSSSRLDYLSYEQYF. For the CDR3, the DNA is TGTTCCAGCAGTCGACTCGACTACCTCTCCTACGAGCAGTACTTC.